This TCR beta chain was captured in a study of radiation and T cells in renal cell carcinoma. Background on the study: Nephrectomy followed 15 Gy stereotactic body radiation by 4 weeks. Study-wide results and caveats: In blood, top tumor clones expanded by 2 weeks, shrinking by 4.

Time point reported: blood 2 weeks post-SBRT. Treatment meaning: 15 Gy SBRT to primary tumor, nephrectomy 4 weeks later. Radiation-treated patients gave blood at baseline, week 2 and week 4. Remarks on this clone: Its antigen remains unidentified.

After removal of 7 bases from V and 5 bases from J, the junction contained 8 bases not matched to a gene. This CDR3 region has 16 residues. Germline values: CDR1 SNHLY, CDR2 FYNNEI. Sequencing was performed with immunoSEQ multiplex PCR; in TCRdb, only in-frame clones are kept and a portion is missing. Among about 130,000 clones, about four fifths were seen once, and the ten largest hold approximately 6.3%. The clonotype comes from a man aged 50-60 years with renal cell carcinoma. Sequencing was performed on blood, taken from a patient whose treatment included radiotherapy and nephrectomy. The chain links TRBV2 to TRBJ2-4; TRBD2 matches 13 bases. Here the CDR3 DNA reads TGTGCCAGCAAGTCACTAGCGGGGGGGCGGGAAAACATTCAGTACTTC. It is translated as CASKSLAGGRENIQYF. The complete variable domain, with remaining parts taken from reference TRBV2 and TRBJ2-4, reads EPEVTQTPSHQVTQMGQEVILRCVPISNHLYFYWYRQILGQKVEFLVSFYNNEISEKSEIFDDQFSVERPDGSNFTLKIRSTKLEDSAMYFCASKSLAGGRENIQYFGAGTRLSVL.